Included here is one TCR beta chain sequence, with context. What it binds is not known. Deletions cut 3 bases from V and 7 bases from J, with 9 bases between. This CDR3 is built from 11 residues. Germline CDR1 reads SQVTM; CDR2 reads ANQGSEA. The record originates from a study of cytomegalovirus exposure and HLA in healthy donors. Study background: Sequencing of about 179 million T cells in an earlier analysis found more than 100 million unique TCR beta sequences. Broader study findings: Later analysis showed most CMV-associated TCR beta chains appearing HLA-restricted.

With 60 Vbeta and 13 Jbeta primers, the PCR was carried out. Data came from immunoSEQ multiplex PCR; TCRdb stores just in-frame clones and leaves some out. This table holds around 130,000 clones, roughly three quarters found once. Healthy donors of bone marrow made up the group. Sequencing was performed on PBMCs. The rearrangement links TRBV29-1 to TRBJ1-1; D gene unclear. This receptor was identified in a man aged 30-40 years in good health and CMV-seronegative. CDR3 in amino acids: CSVDSGYEAFF. DNA for the CDR3: TGCAGCGTTGACTCAGGATATGAAGCTTTCTTT.